The TCR beta chain described here comes from a study of regulatory T cells in long-lasting Graves disease (dated by TCRdb to 2020 to 2023). As for the study more broadly: Patients with newly diagnosed Graves' disease had been on antithyroid drugs for under 3 months. The study was conducted in China and was registered as a clinical trial. A total of about 33 samples were covered by TCR sequencing, comprising 13 persistent and approximately 20 newly diagnosed Graves' disease patients. This study used TCR sequencing and RNA sequencing of peripheral blood to compare persistent Graves' disease patients against newly diagnosed Graves' disease patients. Overall study results and their limits: TRBV28, TRBJ1-2 and TRBJ2-5 were preferentially used in persistent disease, while TRBV20-1 and TRBJ2-1 were favored in newly diagnosed disease. Persistent patients shared more public clonotypes among themselves (over 2,500) than newly diagnosed patients did (more than 950). Only peripheral blood was studied, because thyroid tissue, the primary lesion, was inaccessible. The small sample size was acknowledged by the authors as a limitation that may reduce accuracy. Only the TCR beta chain was sequenced and analyzed. Persistent Graves' disease patients showed lower TCR Shannon entropy and fewer highly expanded clones than newly diagnosed patients, suggesting clonal expansion.

About this clonotype itself: Its antigen is currently not known. It has no much larger one-base neighbor in the sample; base qualities were not kept.

At the junction V is shortened by 2 bases and J by 6 bases, with 7 bases in between. Via the germline V gene, CDR1 is SGHAT and CDR2 FQNNGV. Inclusive of the bounding cysteine and phenylalanine, the CDR3 is 12 residues long. The only DNA kept is the CDR3, 36 bases in frame from the first base. Library preparation employed multiplex PCR. TCRdb records Illumina HiSeq 4000 as the sequencer. To build TCR beta libraries, CDR3 regions were amplified by Arm-PCR using iRepertoire HTBI primers. Before sequencing, the PCR products went through gel purification. The published analysis was carried out like this. Gene usage analysis of CDR3 amino acid clonotypes relied on the 62 TRBV and 14 TRBJ segments identified across samples. Filtered high-quality paired reads were merged into contigs using COPE and FqMerger. Contigs were aligned with BLAST to IMGT TRBV, TRBD and TRBJ reference genes, and CDR3 was defined per IMGT. Highly expanded clones were defined as clonotypes with a frequency above 0.1%. Shannon entropy was used to measure repertoire diversity, and the Gini coefficient was used to measure V-J evenness. A clonotype found in more than one individual was treated as public. Clones were called with MiXCR by TCRdb after fastp trimmed the public reads at Q25, and only in-frame beta chains were retained. Records with the same CDR3 protein are collapsed into one entry carrying the most frequent genes and DNA. TCRdb, not the authors, supplied the V and J calls. The sample table contains hundreds of thousands of distinct CDR3 sequences; only one count was recorded for approximately 16% of them. In total, the top ten clones hold approximately 12% of the sample.

The sample's time point label, decoded: newly diagnosed GD, antithyroid drugs for less than 3 months. RNA was extracted from PBMCs in TRIzol for both TCR sequencing and RNA sequencing. Graves' disease was diagnosed according to American Thyroid Association guidelines. Patients for the study were recruited at an endocrinology department in Xi'an, China. Each patient gave about 9.1 milliliters of peripheral blood, collected in an EDTA anticoagulant tube. Ficoll Paque Plus density gradient separation was used to isolate PBMCs, and no additional T cell sorting was done. An Agilent 2100 Bioanalyzer and agarose gel were used to check RNA quality, and a NanoDrop 2000 was used to measure RNA concentration. These data also formed part of another study, on T cells in Graves' hyperthyroidism and ophthalmopathy. As that second paper reports: A patient counted as having stable Graves' hyperthyroidism if no progression to ophthalmopathy occurred over 18 months of follow-up. Hyperthyroidism patients were newly diagnosed, with disease duration under 2 months, and aged 18 to 65 years. Exclusion was applied to patients with uncontrolled infections, other autoimmune diseases, pregnancy or lactation. Clinical symptoms, serum thyroxine and TRAb, thyroid ultrasound, and orbital computed tomography formed the basis for the diagnoses. The TCR CDR3 was subjected to a first round of RT-PCR using the HTBI primer set and the Qiagen OneStep RT-PCR kit. Most expanded thyroid clonotypes (frequency above 0.001) were also found in blood, which suggests that blood repertoires may mirror thyroid immune responses. In cross-validation, a model built on a 13 V-J signature told ophthalmopathy apart from stable hyperthyroidism with just under 90% sensitivity and roughly 83% specificity, and in testing the same model reached 80%/75%. In validation, the model predicted progression to ophthalmopathy a median of roughly six months before onset, with 65% to 71% sensitivity and roughly 77% specificity. To identify TCR V-J signatures that set the groups apart, the researchers used a discovery cohort of 90 to 100 patients, made up of around 40 with Graves' ophthalmopathy and 57 with stable Graves' hyperthyroidism. Prospective prediction of ophthalmopathy was tested in an independent validation cohort of some 19 hyperthyroidism patients and some 17 patients who later progressed to ophthalmopathy. The 75 to 100 discovery patients were randomly split 7:3 into training and test sets. In addition, the study compared T-cell repertoires in thyroid tissue and in blood from about six Graves' hyperthyroidism patients. After blood sampling, hyperthyroidism patients were treated with methimazole at a starting dose of 30 mg daily, and ophthalmopathy patients were treated with high-dose intravenous methylprednisolone. A second multiplex PCR round built the libraries, followed by size selection and purification. Paired-end sequencing of the libraries was performed with 100 bp reads on an Illumina HiSeq2000. SOAPnuke was used to process the raw data, throwing out any read that contained adapters or uncalled bases, had a mean Phred below 15, or lacked an exact constant-primer or identifier match. High-quality paired reads were merged with COPE v1.2.5, and unique nucleotide sequences were defined as clonotypes. MiTCR v1.1 was used to align the clonotypes against IMGT TRBV, TRBD and TRBJ reference segments. Only V-J combinations with frequency above 0.0001, covering 99% to 99.2% of repertoires, were analysed. A TCS score was defined as the ratio between F50 (clonal expansion) and ExV (chaos), using BLOSUM62-based TCRdist between CDR3 peptides within each V-J. Welch's t-statistics and random forest reduced around 550 V-J features to some 14, which were used in a naive Bayes classifier (R e1071). No statistical method was used to set the sample size in advance, and investigators knew the group allocation. According to the paper, TCR Vbeta CDR3 sequencing was carried out on some 140 peripheral blood samples, which came from under 50 ophthalmopathy, some 73 hyperthyroidism and roughly 17 progressor patients.

The chain couples TRBV11-2 to TRBJ1-1, with no reliable assignment of the D segment. The sequence was obtained from a man between 18 and 29 years old with Graves disease. Donor details come from another sample of the same person, matched by shared clones. This sample comprised peripheral blood mononuclear cells (PBMCs), obtained at new diagnosis, from a patient treated with antithyroid drugs. The CDR3 protein is CASSLISPEAFF. The DNA is as follows: TGTGCCAGCAGCTTAATCTCTCCTGAAGCTTTCTTT.